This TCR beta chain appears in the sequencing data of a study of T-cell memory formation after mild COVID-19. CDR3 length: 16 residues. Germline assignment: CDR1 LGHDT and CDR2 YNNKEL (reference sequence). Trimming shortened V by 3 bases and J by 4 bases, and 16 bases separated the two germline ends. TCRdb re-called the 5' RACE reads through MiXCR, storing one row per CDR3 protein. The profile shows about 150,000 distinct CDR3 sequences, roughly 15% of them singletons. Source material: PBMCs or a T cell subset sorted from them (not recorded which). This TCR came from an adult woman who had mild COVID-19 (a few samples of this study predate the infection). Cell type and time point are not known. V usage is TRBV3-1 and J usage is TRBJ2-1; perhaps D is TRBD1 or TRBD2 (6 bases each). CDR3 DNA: TGTGCCAGCAGCCATTTGGGGGGCGAGCTTTACAATGAGCAGTTCTTC. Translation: CASSHLGGELYNEQFF.